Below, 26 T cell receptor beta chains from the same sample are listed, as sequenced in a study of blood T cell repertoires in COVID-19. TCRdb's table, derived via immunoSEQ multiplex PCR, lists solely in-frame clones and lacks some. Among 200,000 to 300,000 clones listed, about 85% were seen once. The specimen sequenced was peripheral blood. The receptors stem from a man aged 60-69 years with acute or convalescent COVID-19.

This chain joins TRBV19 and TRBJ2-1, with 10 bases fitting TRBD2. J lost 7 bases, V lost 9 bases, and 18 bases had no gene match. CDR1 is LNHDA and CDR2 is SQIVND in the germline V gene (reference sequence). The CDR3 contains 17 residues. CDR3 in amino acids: CASQTPPLAGVGNEQFF. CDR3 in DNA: TGTGCCAGCCAAACCCCCCCGCTAGCGGGAGTTGGGAATGAGCAGTTCTTC.

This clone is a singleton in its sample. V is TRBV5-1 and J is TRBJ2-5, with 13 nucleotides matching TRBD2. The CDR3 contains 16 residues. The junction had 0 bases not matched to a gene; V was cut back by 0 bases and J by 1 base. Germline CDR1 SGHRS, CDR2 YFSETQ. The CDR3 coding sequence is TGCGCCAGCAGCTTGGGGACTAGCGGGGGCCAAGAGACCCAGTACTTC. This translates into CASSLGTSGGQETQYF.

CDR3 in amino acids: CASSSRYEQYF. CDR3 nucleotide sequence: TGTGCCAGCAGTTCCCGTTACGAGCAGTACTTC. The chain links TRBV12-3 or TRBV12-4 to TRBJ2-7, with no clear D. The CDR3 has 11 residues. Trimming left V 4 bases short and J 4 bases short, with 5 bases between.

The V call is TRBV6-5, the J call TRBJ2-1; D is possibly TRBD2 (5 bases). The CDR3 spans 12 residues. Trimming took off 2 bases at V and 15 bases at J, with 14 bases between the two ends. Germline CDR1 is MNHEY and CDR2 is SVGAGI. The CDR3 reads CASSYPTGVPFF. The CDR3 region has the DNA TGTGCCAGCAGTTACCCGACCGGGGTGCCGTTCTTC.

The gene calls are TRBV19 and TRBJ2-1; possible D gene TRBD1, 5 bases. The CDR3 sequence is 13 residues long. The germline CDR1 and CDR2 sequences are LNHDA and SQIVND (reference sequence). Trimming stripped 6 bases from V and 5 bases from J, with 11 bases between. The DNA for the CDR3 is TGTGCCAGTAGCTACCGACAGCACAATGAGCAGTTCTTC. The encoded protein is CASSYRQHNEQFF.

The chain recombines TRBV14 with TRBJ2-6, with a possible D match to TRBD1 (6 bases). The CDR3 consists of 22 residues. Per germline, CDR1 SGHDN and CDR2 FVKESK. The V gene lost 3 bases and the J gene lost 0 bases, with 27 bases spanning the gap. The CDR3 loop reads CASSQRGSHSGRVSSGANVLTF. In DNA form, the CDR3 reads TGTGCCAGCAGCCAGAGGGGGTCTCACTCGGGACGGGTGAGCTCTGGGGCCAACGTCCTGACTTTC. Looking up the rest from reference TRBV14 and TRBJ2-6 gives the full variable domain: EAGVTQFPSHSVIEKGQTVTLRCDPISGHDNLYWYRRVMGKEIKFLLHFVKESKQDESGMPNNRFLAERTGGTYSTLKVQPAELEDSGVYFCASSQRGSHSGRVSSGANVLTFGAGSRLTVL.

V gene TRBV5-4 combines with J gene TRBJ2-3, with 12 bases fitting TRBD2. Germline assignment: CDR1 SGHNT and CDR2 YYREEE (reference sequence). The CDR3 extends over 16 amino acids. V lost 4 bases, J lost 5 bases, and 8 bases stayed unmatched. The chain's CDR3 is CASSPGLAGWVDTQYF. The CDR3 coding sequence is TGTGCCAGCAGCCCTGGACTAGCGGGATGGGTAGATACGCAGTATTTT.

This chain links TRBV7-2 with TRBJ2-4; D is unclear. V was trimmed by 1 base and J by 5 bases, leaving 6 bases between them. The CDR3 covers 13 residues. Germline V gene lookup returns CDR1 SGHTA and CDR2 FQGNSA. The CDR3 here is CASSLDVENIQYF. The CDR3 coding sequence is TGTGCCAGCAGCTTAGATGTCGAAAACATTCAGTACTTC.

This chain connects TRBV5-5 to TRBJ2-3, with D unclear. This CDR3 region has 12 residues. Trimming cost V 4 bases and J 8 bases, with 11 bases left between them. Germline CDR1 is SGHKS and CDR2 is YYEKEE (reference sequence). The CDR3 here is CASSPHSSTQYF. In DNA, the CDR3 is TGTGCCAGCAGCCCCCACTCGAGTACGCAGTATTTT.

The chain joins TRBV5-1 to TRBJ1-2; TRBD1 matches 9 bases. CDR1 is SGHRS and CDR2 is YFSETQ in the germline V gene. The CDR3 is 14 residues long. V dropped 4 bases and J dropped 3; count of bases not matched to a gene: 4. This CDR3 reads CASSIGQGYYGYTF. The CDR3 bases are TGCGCCAGCAGCATCGGACAGGGGTACTATGGCTACACCTTC.

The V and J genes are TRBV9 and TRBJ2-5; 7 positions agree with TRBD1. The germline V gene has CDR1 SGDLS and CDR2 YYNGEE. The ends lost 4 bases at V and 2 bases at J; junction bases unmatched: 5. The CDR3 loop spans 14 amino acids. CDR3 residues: CASSPRTGQETQYF. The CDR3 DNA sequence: TGTGCCAGCAGCCCCCGGACAGGACAAGAGACCCAGTACTTC.

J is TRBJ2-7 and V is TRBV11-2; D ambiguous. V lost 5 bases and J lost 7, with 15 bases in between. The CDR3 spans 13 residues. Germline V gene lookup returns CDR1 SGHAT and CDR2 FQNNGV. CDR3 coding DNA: TGTGCCAGCAGCAGCTTAGAACTTTCGGAGCAGTACTTC. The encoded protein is CASSSLELSEQYF.

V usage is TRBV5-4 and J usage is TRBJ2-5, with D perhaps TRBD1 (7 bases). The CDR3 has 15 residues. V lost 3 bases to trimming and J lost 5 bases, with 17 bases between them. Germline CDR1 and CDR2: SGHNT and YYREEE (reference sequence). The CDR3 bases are TGTGCCAGCAGCTCGTTGACTAGGGGGCGGGAGACCCAGTACTTC. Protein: CASSSLTRGRETQYF.

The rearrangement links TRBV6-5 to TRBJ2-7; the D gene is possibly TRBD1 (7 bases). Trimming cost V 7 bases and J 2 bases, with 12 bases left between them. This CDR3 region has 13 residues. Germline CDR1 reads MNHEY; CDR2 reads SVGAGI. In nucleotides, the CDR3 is TGTGCCAGCACCTCAGGGGGGACCTACGAGCAGTACTTC. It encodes CASTSGGTYEQYF.

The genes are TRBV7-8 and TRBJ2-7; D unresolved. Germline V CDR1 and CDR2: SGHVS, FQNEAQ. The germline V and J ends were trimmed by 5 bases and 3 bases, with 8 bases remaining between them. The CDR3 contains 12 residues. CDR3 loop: CASSRQNYEQYF. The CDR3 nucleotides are TGTGCCAGCAGCCGACAAAACTACGAGCAGTACTTC.

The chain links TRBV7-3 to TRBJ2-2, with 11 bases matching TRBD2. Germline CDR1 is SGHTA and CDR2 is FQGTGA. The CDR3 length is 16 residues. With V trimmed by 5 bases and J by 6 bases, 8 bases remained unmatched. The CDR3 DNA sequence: TGTGCCAGCAGCCCCTATAGCGGGAGGGGTGCCGGGGAGCTGTTTTTT. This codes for CASSPYSGRGAGELFF. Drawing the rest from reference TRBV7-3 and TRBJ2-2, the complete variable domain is GAGVSQTPSNKVTEKGKYVELRCDPISGHTALYWYRQSLGQGPEFLIYFQGTGAADDSGLPNDRFFAVRPEGSVSTLKIQRTERGDSAVYLCASSPYSGRGAGELFFGEGSRLTVL.

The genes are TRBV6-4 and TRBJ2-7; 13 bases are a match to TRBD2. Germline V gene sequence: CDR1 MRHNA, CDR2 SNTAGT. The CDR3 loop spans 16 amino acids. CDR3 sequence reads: CGDLATGLAGYYEQYF. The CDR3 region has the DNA TGTGGGGACCTTGCGACGGGACTAGCGGGATACTACGAGCAGTACTTC.

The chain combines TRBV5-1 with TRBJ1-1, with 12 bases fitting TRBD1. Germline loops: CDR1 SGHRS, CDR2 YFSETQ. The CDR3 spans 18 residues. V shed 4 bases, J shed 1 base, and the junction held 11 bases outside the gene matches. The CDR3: CASSRTPGTGGENTEAFF. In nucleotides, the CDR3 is TGCGCCAGCAGCCGAACCCCCGGGACAGGGGGCGAGAACACTGAAGCTTTCTTT.

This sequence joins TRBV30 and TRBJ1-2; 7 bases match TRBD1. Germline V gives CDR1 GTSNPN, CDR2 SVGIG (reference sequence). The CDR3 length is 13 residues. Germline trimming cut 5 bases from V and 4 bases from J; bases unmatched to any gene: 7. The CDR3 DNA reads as TGTGCCTGGCTCCGACAGGGTGGCTATGGCTACACCTTC. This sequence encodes CAWLRQGGYGYTF.

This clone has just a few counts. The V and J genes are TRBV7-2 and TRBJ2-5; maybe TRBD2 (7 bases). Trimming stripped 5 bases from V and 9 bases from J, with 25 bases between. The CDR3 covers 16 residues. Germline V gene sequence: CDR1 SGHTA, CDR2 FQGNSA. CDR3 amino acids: CASSPLDGGAKWPQYF. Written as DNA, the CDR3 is TGTGCCAGCAGCCCGCTTGATGGGGGGGCCAAATGGCCCCAGTACTTC.

The CDR3 DNA reads as TGTGCCAGCAGGCTAGCGGGAAACCAAGAGACCCAGTACTTC. As protein: CASRLAGNQETQYF. The chain links TRBV25-1 to TRBJ2-5; 9 positions agree with TRBD2. The ends lost 6 bases at V and 0 bases at J; junction bases unmatched: 2. The germline CDR1 and CDR2 sequences are MGHDK and SYGVNS. The CDR3 runs 14 residues.

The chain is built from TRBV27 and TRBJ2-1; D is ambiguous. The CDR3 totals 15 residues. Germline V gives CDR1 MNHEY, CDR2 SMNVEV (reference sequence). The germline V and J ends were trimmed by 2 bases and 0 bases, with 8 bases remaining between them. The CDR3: CASSLVPSSYNEQFF. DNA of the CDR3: TGTGCCAGCAGTTTAGTTCCTAGCTCCTACAATGAGCAGTTCTTC.

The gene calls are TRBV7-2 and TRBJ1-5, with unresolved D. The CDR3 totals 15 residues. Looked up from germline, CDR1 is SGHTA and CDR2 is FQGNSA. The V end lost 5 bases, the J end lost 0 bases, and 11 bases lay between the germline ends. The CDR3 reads CASSLGGYSNQPQHF. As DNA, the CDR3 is TGTGCCAGCAGCCTTGGCGGGTATAGCAATCAGCCCCAGCATTTT.

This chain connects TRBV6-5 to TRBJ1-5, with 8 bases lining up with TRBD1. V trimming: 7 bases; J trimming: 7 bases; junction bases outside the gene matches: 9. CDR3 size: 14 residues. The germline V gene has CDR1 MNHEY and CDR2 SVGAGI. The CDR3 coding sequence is TGTGCCAGCACCAGGGGGCTTTCTAACCAGCCCCAGCATTTT. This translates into CASTRGLSNQPQHF.

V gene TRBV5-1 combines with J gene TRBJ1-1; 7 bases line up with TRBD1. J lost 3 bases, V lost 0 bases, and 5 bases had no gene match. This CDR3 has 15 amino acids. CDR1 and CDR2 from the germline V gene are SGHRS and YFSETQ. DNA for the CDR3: TGCGCCAGCAGCTTGGCCCTAGACAGGGACACTGAAGCTTTCTTT. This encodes CASSLALDRDTEAFF.

The DNA of the CDR3 is TGTGCCAGCAGCTTAATTCGGGACACGTATTTT. It specifies CASSLIRDTYF. J is TRBJ2-3 and V is TRBV11-2; maybe TRBD1 (6 bases). CDR3 length: 11 amino acids. CDR1 and CDR2 (germline): SGHAT, FQNNGV. V lost 2 bases and J 14 bases, leaving 11 bases between the germline ends.